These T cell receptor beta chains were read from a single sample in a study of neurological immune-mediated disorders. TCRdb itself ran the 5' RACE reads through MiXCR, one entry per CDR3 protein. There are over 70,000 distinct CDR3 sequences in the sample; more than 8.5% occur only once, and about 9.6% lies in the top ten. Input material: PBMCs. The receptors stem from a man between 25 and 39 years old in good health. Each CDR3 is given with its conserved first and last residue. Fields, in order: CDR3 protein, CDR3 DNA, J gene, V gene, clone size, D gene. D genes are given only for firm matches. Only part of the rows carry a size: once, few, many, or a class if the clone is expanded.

CDR3aa: CASSGSLRGGSAYNEQFF
CDR3nt: TGTGCCAGCAGTGGGTCTCTACGGGGCGGGAGTGCCTACAATGAGCAGTTCTTC
j_gene: TRBJ2-1
v_gene: TRBV6-1
abundance: -
d_gene: TRBD2

CDR3aa: CASSPLRTGSAGELFF
CDR3nt: TGCGCCAGCAGCCCGCTCCGGACAGGGTCCGCCGGGGAGCTGTTTTTT
j_gene: TRBJ2-2
v_gene: TRBV5-1
abundance: many
d_gene: TRBD1

CDR3aa: CASSGQQTDTQYF
CDR3nt: TGTGCCAGCAGCGGACAGCAAACAGATACGCAGTATTTT
j_gene: TRBJ2-3
v_gene: TRBV2
abundance: many
d_gene: -

CDR3aa: CASSYLSTYEQYF
CDR3nt: TGTGCCAGCAGCTATCTCTCAACCTACGAGCAGTACTTC
j_gene: TRBJ2-7
v_gene: TRBV28
abundance: many
d_gene: -

CDR3aa: CASSEGLAGGKIEQFF
CDR3nt: TGCGCCAGCAGCGAGGGATTAGCGGGAGGGAAGATTGAGCAGTTCTTC
j_gene: TRBJ2-1
v_gene: TRBV4-1
abundance: many
d_gene: TRBD2

CDR3aa: CARSFGGGLFLNAEAFF
CDR3nt: TGTGCCAGAAGTTTTGGCGGCGGATTGTTTCTTAACGCTGAAGCTTTCTTT
j_gene: TRBJ1-1
v_gene: TRBV27
abundance: -
d_gene: -

CDR3aa: CASSLYGQGLAGDEQFF
CDR3nt: TGTGCCAGCAGCTTGTACGGTCAAGGACTAGCGGGAGATGAGCAGTTCTTC
j_gene: TRBJ2-1
v_gene: TRBV7-9
abundance: many
d_gene: TRBD2

CDR3aa: CASSKVEGHIQYF
CDR3nt: TGTGCCAGCAGCAAAGTTGAGGGGCACATTCAGTACTTC
j_gene: TRBJ2-4
v_gene: TRBV21-1
abundance: many
d_gene: -

CDR3aa: CASSESLGEQYF
CDR3nt: TGCGCCAGCAGTGAGTCGTTGGGGGAGCAGTACTTC
j_gene: TRBJ2-7
v_gene: TRBV10-1
abundance: -
d_gene: -

CDR3aa: CASSLAGDWYEQYF
CDR3nt: TGCGCCAGCAGTTTAGCAGGAGATTGGTACGAGCAGTACTTC
j_gene: TRBJ2-7
v_gene: TRBV5-1
abundance: many
d_gene: -

CDR3aa: CATLGTELPSGRETDTQYF
CDR3nt: TGTGCCACCCTGGGGACGGAGCTCCCTAGCGGGAGGGAGACAGATACGCAGTATTTT
j_gene: TRBJ2-3
v_gene: TRBV6-2/TRBV6-3
abundance: many
d_gene: TRBD2

CDR3aa: CASRLAGGPHNEQFF
CDR3nt: TGCGCCAGCAGACTAGCGGGAGGGCCACACAATGAGCAGTTCTTC
j_gene: TRBJ2-1
v_gene: TRBV5-1
abundance: many
d_gene: TRBD2

CDR3aa: CASSLASGGAANEKLFF
CDR3nt: TGTGCCAGCAGCTTGGCCTCTGGGGGGGCAGCTAATGAAAAACTGTTTTTT
j_gene: TRBJ1-4
v_gene: TRBV5-4
abundance: -
d_gene: -

CDR3aa: CASSFTGTGQETQYF
CDR3nt: TGCGCCAGCAGCTTCACCGGGACAGGGCAAGAGACCCAGTACTTC
j_gene: TRBJ2-5
v_gene: TRBV5-1
abundance: many
d_gene: TRBD1

CDR3aa: CASQTSGLSATGELFF
CDR3nt: TGTGCCAGCCAGACTTCCGGGCTAAGTGCCACCGGGGAGCTGTTTTTT
j_gene: TRBJ2-2
v_gene: TRBV28
abundance: many
d_gene: -

CDR3aa: CASSQGEYYGYTF
CDR3nt: TGTGCCAGCAGCCAAGGGGAGTACTATGGCTACACCTTC
j_gene: TRBJ1-2
v_gene: TRBV7-9
abundance: many
d_gene: -

CDR3aa: CASRVGGGTGEQYF
CDR3nt: TGTGCCAGCAGGGTGGGAGGGGGGACGGGTGAGCAGTACTTC
j_gene: TRBJ2-7
v_gene: TRBV28
abundance: many
d_gene: -

CDR3aa: CASSFPRTSVGNEQFF
CDR3nt: TGCGCCAGCAGCTTCCCCCGGACTAGCGTCGGAAATGAGCAGTTCTTC
j_gene: TRBJ2-1
v_gene: TRBV5-1
abundance: many
d_gene: TRBD2

CDR3aa: CASSRLAPYEQYF
CDR3nt: TGTGCCAGCAGTCGACTAGCGCCCTACGAGCAGTACTTC
j_gene: TRBJ2-7
v_gene: TRBV12-3/TRBV12-4
abundance: many
d_gene: TRBD2

CDR3aa: CATHRGTILGDTQYF
CDR3nt: TGTGCCACCCACAGGGGGACAATATTGGGGGATACGCAGTATTTT
j_gene: TRBJ2-3
v_gene: TRBV28
abundance: many
d_gene: TRBD1

CDR3aa: CASSPSDTVGGYTF
CDR3nt: TGTGCCAGCTCACCATCCGACACCGTAGGGGGCTACACCTTC
j_gene: TRBJ1-2
v_gene: TRBV18
abundance: -
d_gene: -

CDR3aa: CSARDGVNYNEQFF
CDR3nt: TGCAGTGCTAGAGATGGGGTCAATTACAATGAGCAGTTCTTC
j_gene: TRBJ2-1
v_gene: TRBV20-1
abundance: many
d_gene: -

CDR3aa: CASSAGTPPLFYEQYF
CDR3nt: TGTGCCAGCAGTGCCGGGACACCTCCCCTTTTCTACGAGCAGTACTTC
j_gene: TRBJ2-7
v_gene: TRBV2
abundance: many
d_gene: -

CDR3aa: CSAAGGGNGEQFF
CDR3nt: TGCAGTGCCGCCGGGGGCGGGAACGGTGAGCAGTTCTTC
j_gene: TRBJ2-1
v_gene: TRBV20-1
abundance: many
d_gene: -

CDR3aa: CGSRVPPYEQYF
CDR3nt: TGCGGATCCCGGGTCCCCCCCTACGAGCAGTACTTC
j_gene: TRBJ2-7
v_gene: TRBV20-1
abundance: many
d_gene: -

CDR3aa: CASSSAPGQSYEQYF
CDR3nt: TGCGCCAGCAGTTCTGCACCGGGACAGTCCTACGAGCAGTACTTC
j_gene: TRBJ2-7
v_gene: TRBV5-1
abundance: many
d_gene: TRBD1

CDR3aa: CASSLVVGAGNTEAFF
CDR3nt: TGTGCCAGCAGCTTAGTTGTCGGGGCCGGAAACACTGAAGCTTTCTTT
j_gene: TRBJ1-1
v_gene: TRBV7-2
abundance: many
d_gene: -

CDR3aa: CSAKNFRDSGANVLTF
CDR3nt: TGCAGTGCTAAAAACTTCAGGGACTCTGGGGCCAACGTCCTGACTTTC
j_gene: TRBJ2-6
v_gene: TRBV20-1
abundance: -
d_gene: -

CDR3aa: CASSQDPGGRVNNEQFF
CDR3nt: TGTGCCAGCAGCCAAGATCCTGGCGGGAGAGTCAACAATGAGCAGTTCTTC
j_gene: TRBJ2-1
v_gene: TRBV3-1
abundance: many
d_gene: TRBD2

CDR3aa: CASSSRGGLFTDTQYF
CDR3nt: TGTGCCAGCAGCTCCCGCGGCGGTCTATTCACAGATACGCAGTATTTT
j_gene: TRBJ2-3
v_gene: TRBV11-2
abundance: -
d_gene: -

CDR3aa: CASSLSPAGANVLTF
CDR3nt: TGTGCCAGCAGTTTATCCCCCGCGGGGGCCAACGTCCTGACTTTC
j_gene: TRBJ2-6
v_gene: TRBV28
abundance: -
d_gene: -

CDR3aa: CASSLGDRTNTGELFF
CDR3nt: TGCGCCAGCAGCTTGGGGGATAGGACGAACACCGGGGAGCTGTTTTTT
j_gene: TRBJ2-2
v_gene: TRBV5-1
abundance: many
d_gene: -

CDR3aa: CASSPQQAGTEAFF
CDR3nt: TGTGCCAGCAGCCCTCAACAGGCGGGGACTGAAGCTTTCTTT
j_gene: TRBJ1-1
v_gene: TRBV7-2
abundance: many
d_gene: -

CDR3aa: CASCRDRGSSYNEQFF
CDR3nt: TGTGCCAGCTGCCGGGACAGGGGGAGCTCCTACAATGAGCAGTTCTTC
j_gene: TRBJ2-1
v_gene: TRBV11-1
abundance: many
d_gene: TRBD1

CDR3aa: CASSLFAAGGPNEQFF
CDR3nt: TGTGCCAGCAGTTTATTTGCCGCGGGAGGGCCCAATGAGCAGTTCTTC
j_gene: TRBJ2-1
v_gene: TRBV28
abundance: many
d_gene: TRBD2

CDR3aa: CASSPDLRVGEKLFF
CDR3nt: TGTGCCAGCAGTCCAGATTTGAGGGTTGGAGAAAAACTGTTTTTT
j_gene: TRBJ1-4
v_gene: TRBV12-3/TRBV12-4
abundance: many
d_gene: -

CDR3aa: CSARDPARVDTEAFF
CDR3nt: TGCAGTGCTAGAGATCCCGCCAGGGTGGACACTGAAGCTTTCTTT
j_gene: TRBJ1-1
v_gene: TRBV20-1
abundance: -
d_gene: -

CDR3aa: CASSYQLAGPSQETQYF
CDR3nt: TGTGCCAGCAGTTACCAGCTAGCGGGCCCATCACAAGAGACCCAGTACTTC
j_gene: TRBJ2-5
v_gene: TRBV6-2/TRBV6-3
abundance: many
d_gene: TRBD2

CDR3aa: CASSSPGLAEGADTQYF
CDR3nt: TGTGCCAGCAGCTCACCCGGACTAGCCGAGGGCGCAGATACGCAGTATTTT
j_gene: TRBJ2-3
v_gene: TRBV7-2
abundance: few
d_gene: TRBD2

CDR3aa: CASSLGQQNTEAFF
CDR3nt: TGTGCCAGCAGCCTGGGACAGCAGAACACTGAAGCTTTCTTT
j_gene: TRBJ1-1
v_gene: TRBV5-5
abundance: many
d_gene: TRBD1

CDR3aa: CASSLSSNEQYF
CDR3nt: TGTGCCAGCAGTTTATCCTCGAACGAGCAGTACTTC
j_gene: TRBJ2-7
v_gene: TRBV27
abundance: -
d_gene: -

CDR3aa: CASRSGELGYEQYF
CDR3nt: TGTGCTTCAAGATCGGGGGAGCTGGGCTACGAGCAGTACTTC
j_gene: TRBJ2-7
v_gene: TRBV10-3
abundance: many
d_gene: -

CDR3aa: CTSSLQGPDQPQHF
CDR3nt: TGTACCAGCAGCCTACAGGGGCCCGATCAGCCCCAACATTTT
j_gene: TRBJ1-5
v_gene: TRBV25-1
abundance: once
d_gene: TRBD1

CDR3aa: CASSYPISTDTQYF
CDR3nt: TGTGCCAGCAGCTACCCGATTAGCACAGATACGCAGTATTTT
j_gene: TRBJ2-3
v_gene: TRBV5-6
abundance: many
d_gene: -

CDR3aa: CASSLPTGGVTEAFF
CDR3nt: TGCGCCAGCAGCTTGCCGACAGGGGGTGTCACTGAAGCTTTCTTT
j_gene: TRBJ1-1
v_gene: TRBV5-1
abundance: many
d_gene: TRBD1

CDR3aa: CASSVHSQETQYF
CDR3nt: TGTGCCAGCAGCGTACACTCCCAAGAGACCCAGTACTTC
j_gene: TRBJ2-5
v_gene: TRBV9
abundance: many
d_gene: -

CDR3aa: CASSLASGGLTGELFF
CDR3nt: TGTGCCAGCAGCTTAGCGAGCGGTGGATTGACCGGGGAGCTGTTTTTT
j_gene: TRBJ2-2
v_gene: TRBV7-6
abundance: medium-sized
d_gene: -

CDR3aa: CASRPGVRESNQPQHF
CDR3nt: TGTGCCAGCAGGCCGGGCGTTAGAGAGTCCAATCAGCCCCAGCATTTT
j_gene: TRBJ1-5
v_gene: TRBV6-2/TRBV6-3
abundance: many
d_gene: -

CDR3aa: CACRDRGTDEKLFF
CDR3nt: TGTGCCTGCCGGGACAGGGGGACGGATGAAAAACTGTTTTTT
j_gene: TRBJ1-4
v_gene: TRBV19
abundance: many
d_gene: TRBD1

CDR3aa: CASSRTRSNEQFF
CDR3nt: TGCGCCAGTTCGAGGACTAGAAGCAATGAGCAGTTCTTC
j_gene: TRBJ2-1
v_gene: TRBV10-1
abundance: many
d_gene: TRBD2

CDR3aa: CASSLEGSGYEQYF
CDR3nt: TGTGCCAGCAGCTTAGAGGGGAGTGGCTACGAGCAGTACTTC
j_gene: TRBJ2-7
v_gene: TRBV7-2
abundance: many
d_gene: -

CDR3aa: CASSLGSGYGANVLTF
CDR3nt: TGTGCCAGCAGTTTAGGGAGCGGGTATGGGGCCAACGTCCTGACTTTC
j_gene: TRBJ2-6
v_gene: TRBV27
abundance: few
d_gene: -

CDR3aa: CASRAGPPTDTQYF
CDR3nt: TGTGCCAGCAGAGCGGGACCGCCCACAGATACGCAGTATTTT
j_gene: TRBJ2-3
v_gene: TRBV27
abundance: many
d_gene: TRBD2

CDR3aa: CASSLRGGREEQYF
CDR3nt: TGTGCCAGCAGTTTACGCGGGGGGCGGGAGGAGCAGTACTTC
j_gene: TRBJ2-7
v_gene: TRBV27
abundance: -
d_gene: TRBD2

CDR3aa: CASSVPADSYEQYF
CDR3nt: TGTGCCAGCAGTGTTCCCGCGGATTCCTACGAGCAGTACTTC
j_gene: TRBJ2-7
v_gene: TRBV25-1
abundance: many
d_gene: -

CDR3aa: CSTKDRGEVKWEQYF
CDR3nt: TGCAGTACCAAAGACAGGGGAGAGGTGAAGTGGGAGCAGTACTTC
j_gene: TRBJ2-7
v_gene: TRBV20-1
abundance: -
d_gene: TRBD1

CDR3aa: CASSVYPSDDEQYF
CDR3nt: TGTGCCAGCAGCGTATACCCTAGCGACGACGAGCAGTACTTC
j_gene: TRBJ2-7
v_gene: TRBV9
abundance: many
d_gene: -

CDR3aa: CADSEWKTGANVLTF
CDR3nt: TGTGCCGACAGTGAGTGGAAAACTGGGGCCAACGTCCTGACTTTC
j_gene: TRBJ2-6
v_gene: TRBV7-2
abundance: -
d_gene: -

CDR3aa: CSARSTQGFGELFF
CDR3nt: TGCAGTGCTAGATCAACTCAGGGATTCGGGGAGCTGTTTTTT
j_gene: TRBJ2-2
v_gene: TRBV20-1
abundance: -
d_gene: -

CDR3aa: CASSQDDRDYEQYF
CDR3nt: TGCGCCAGCAGCCAAGACGACAGGGACTACGAGCAGTACTTC
j_gene: TRBJ2-7
v_gene: TRBV4-1
abundance: many
d_gene: TRBD1